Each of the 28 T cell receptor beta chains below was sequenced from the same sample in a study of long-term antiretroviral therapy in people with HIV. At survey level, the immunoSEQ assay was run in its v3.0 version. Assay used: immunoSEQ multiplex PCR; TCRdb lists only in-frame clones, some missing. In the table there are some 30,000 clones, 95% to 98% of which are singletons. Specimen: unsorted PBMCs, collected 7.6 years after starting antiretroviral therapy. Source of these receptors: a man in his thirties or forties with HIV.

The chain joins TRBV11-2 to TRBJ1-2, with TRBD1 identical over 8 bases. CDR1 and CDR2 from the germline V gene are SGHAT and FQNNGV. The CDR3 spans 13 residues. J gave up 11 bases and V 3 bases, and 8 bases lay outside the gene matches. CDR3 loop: CASSLVTGAGYTF. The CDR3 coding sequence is TGTGCCAGCAGCTTGGTGACAGGGGCGGGATACACCTTC.

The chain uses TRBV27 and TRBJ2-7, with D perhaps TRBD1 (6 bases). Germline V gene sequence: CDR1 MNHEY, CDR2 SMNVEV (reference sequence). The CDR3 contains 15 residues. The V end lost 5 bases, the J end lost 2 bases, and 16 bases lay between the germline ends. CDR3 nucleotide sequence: TGTGCCAGCAGTCCCCAAGGGGGTTGGACCTACGAGCAGTACTTC. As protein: CASSPQGGWTYEQYF.

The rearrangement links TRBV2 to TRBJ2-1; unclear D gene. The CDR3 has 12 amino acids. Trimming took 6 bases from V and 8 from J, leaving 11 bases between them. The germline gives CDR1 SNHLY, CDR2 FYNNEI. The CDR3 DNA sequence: TGTGCCAGCAGGTGGGTTAGGTATGAGCAGTTCTTC. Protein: CASRWVRYEQFF.

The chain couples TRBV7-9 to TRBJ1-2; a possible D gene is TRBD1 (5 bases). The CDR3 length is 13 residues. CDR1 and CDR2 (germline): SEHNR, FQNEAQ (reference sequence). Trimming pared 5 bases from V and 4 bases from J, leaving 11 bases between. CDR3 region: CASSKRGTYGYTF. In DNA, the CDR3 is TGTGCCAGCAGCAAGAGGGGTACCTATGGCTACACCTTC.

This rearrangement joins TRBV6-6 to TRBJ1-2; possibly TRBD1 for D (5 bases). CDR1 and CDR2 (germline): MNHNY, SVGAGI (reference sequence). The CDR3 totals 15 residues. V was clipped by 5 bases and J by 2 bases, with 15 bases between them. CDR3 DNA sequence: TGTGCCAGCAGTAAGCGACAGCCCCTCAACTATGGCTACACCTTC. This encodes CASSKRQPLNYGYTF.

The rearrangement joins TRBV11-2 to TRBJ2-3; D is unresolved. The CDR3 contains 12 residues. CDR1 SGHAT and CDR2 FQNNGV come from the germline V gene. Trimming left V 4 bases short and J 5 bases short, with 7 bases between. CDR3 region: CASSSFIDTQYF. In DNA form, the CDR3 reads TGTGCCAGCAGCTCTTTCATAGATACGCAGTATTTT. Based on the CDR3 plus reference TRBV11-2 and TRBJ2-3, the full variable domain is EAGVAQSPRYKIIEKRQSVAFWCNPISGHATLYWYQQILGQGPKLLIQFQNNGVVDDSQLPKDRFSAERLKGVDSTLKIQPAKLEDSAVYLCASSSFIDTQYFGPGTRLTVL.

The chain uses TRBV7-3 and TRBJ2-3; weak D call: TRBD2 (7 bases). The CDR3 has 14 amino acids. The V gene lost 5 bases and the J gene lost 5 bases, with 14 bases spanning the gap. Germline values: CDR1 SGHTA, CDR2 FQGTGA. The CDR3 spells CASSPAGAGDTQYF. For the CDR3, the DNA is TGTGCCAGCAGCCCCGCGGGGGCCGGAGATACGCAGTATTTT.

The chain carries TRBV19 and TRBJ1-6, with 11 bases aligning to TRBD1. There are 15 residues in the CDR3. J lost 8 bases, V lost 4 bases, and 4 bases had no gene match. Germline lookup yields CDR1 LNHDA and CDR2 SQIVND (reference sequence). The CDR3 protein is CASSTGGQGDSPLHF. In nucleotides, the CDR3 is TGTGCCAGTAGTACGGGGGGACAGGGGGATTCACCCCTCCACTTT. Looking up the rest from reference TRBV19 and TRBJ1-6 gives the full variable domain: DGGITQSPKYLFRKEGQNVTLSCEQNLNHDAMYWYRQDPGQGLRLIYYSQIVNDFQKGDIAEGYSVSREKKESFPLTVTSAQKNPTAFYLCASSTGGQGDSPLHFGNGTRLTVT.

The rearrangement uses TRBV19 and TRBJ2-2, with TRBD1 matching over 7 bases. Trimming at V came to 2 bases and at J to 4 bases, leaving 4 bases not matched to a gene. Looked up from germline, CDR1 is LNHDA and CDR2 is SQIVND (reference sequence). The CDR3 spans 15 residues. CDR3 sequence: CASSIPQGLTGELFF. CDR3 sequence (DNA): TGTGCCAGTAGTATACCACAGGGGCTCACCGGGGAGCTGTTTTTT. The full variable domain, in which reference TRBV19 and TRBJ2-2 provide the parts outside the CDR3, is DGGITQSPKYLFRKEGQNVTLSCEQNLNHDAMYWYRQDPGQGLRLIYYSQIVNDFQKGDIAEGYSVSREKKESFPLTVTSAQKNPTAFYLCASSIPQGLTGELFFGEGSRLTVL.

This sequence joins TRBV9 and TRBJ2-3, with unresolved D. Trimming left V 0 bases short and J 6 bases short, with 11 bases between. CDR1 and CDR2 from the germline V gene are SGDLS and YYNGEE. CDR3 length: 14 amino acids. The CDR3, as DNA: TGTGCCAGCAGCGTAGCTTCCTACATTGATACGCAGTATTTT. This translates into CASSVASYIDTQYF.

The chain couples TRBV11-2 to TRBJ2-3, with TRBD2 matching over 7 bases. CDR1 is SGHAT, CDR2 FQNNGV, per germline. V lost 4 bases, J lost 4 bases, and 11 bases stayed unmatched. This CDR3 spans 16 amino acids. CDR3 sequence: CASSSGLGGPADTQYF. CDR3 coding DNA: TGTGCCAGCAGCTCTGGTCTGGGAGGGCCAGCAGATACGCAGTATTTT.

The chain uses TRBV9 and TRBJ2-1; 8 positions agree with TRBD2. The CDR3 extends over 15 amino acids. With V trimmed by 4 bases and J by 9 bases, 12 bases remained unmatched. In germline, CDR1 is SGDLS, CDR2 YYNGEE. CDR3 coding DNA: TGTGCCAGCAGCTATAGAGCGGGGGCTGGCGGTGAGCAGTTCTTC. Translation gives CASSYRAGAGGEQFF.

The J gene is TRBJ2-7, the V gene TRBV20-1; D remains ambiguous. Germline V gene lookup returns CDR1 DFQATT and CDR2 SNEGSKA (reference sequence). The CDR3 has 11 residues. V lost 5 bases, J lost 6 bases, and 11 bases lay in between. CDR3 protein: CSAPIIREQYF. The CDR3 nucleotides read TGCAGTGCTCCTATAATCCGCGAGCAGTACTTC.

For the CDR3, the DNA is TGTGCCAGCAGTTACCCTCAGAGAGGACGGCCCAATCAGCCCCAGCATTTT. Its protein product is CASSYPQRGRPNQPQHF. The V gene is TRBV6-8, the J gene TRBJ1-5; D not resolved. CDR1 and CDR2 from the germline V gene are MNHGY and SAAAGT. CDR3 length: 17 residues. The V end lost 2 bases, the J end lost 3 bases, and 17 bases lay between the germline ends.

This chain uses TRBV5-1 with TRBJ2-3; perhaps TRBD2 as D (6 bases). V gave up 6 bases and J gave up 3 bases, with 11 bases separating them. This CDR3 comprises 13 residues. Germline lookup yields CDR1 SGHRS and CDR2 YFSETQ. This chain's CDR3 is CASKTRETDTQYF. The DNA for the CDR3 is TGCGCCAGCAAGACTAGAGAAACAGATACGCAGTATTTT.

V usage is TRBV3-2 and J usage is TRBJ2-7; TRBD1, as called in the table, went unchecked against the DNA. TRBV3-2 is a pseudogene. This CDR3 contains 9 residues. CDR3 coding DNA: TGTGCCAGCAGCCAAGGTTCAGACTTC. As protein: CASSQGSDF.

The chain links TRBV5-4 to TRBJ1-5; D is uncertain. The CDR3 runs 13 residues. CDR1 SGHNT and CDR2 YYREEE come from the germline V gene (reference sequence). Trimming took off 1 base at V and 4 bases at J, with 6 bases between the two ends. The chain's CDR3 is CASSLLPNQPQHF. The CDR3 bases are TGTGCCAGCAGCTTGCTTCCAAATCAGCCCCAGCATTTT. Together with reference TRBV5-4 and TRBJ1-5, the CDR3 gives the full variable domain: ETGVTQSPTHLIKTRGQQVTLRCSSQSGHNTVSWYQQALGQGPQFIFQYYREEENGRGNFPPRFSGLQFPNYSSELNVNALELDDSALYLCASSLLPNQPQHFGDGTRLSIL.

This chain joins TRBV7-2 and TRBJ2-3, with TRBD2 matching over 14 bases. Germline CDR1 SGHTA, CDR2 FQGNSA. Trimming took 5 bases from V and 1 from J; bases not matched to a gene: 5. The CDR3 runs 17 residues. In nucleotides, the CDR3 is TGTGCCAGCAGCGCCCGGACTAGCGGGGGGCGCACAGATACGCAGTATTTT. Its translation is CASSARTSGGRTDTQYF. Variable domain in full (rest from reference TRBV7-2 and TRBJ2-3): GAGVSQSPSNKVTEKGKDVELRCDPISGHTALYWYRQSLGQGLEFLIYFQGNSAPDKSGLPSDRFSAERTGGSVSTLTIQRTQQEDSAVYLCASSARTSGGRTDTQYFGPGTRLTVL.

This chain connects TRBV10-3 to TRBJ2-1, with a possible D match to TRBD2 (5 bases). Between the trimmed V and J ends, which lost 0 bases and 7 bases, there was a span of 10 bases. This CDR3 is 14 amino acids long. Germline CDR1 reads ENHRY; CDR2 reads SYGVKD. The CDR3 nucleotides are TGTGCCATCAGTGAGTCGGACTGGGGTAATGAGCAGTTCTTC. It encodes CAISESDWGNEQFF.

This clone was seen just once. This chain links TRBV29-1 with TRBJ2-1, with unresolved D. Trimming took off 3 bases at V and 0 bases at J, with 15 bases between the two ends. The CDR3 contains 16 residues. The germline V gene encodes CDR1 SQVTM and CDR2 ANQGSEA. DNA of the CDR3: TGCAGCGTTGATTATCCAAGTGGAAGCTCCTACAATGAGCAGTTCTTC. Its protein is CSVDYPSGSSYNEQFF.

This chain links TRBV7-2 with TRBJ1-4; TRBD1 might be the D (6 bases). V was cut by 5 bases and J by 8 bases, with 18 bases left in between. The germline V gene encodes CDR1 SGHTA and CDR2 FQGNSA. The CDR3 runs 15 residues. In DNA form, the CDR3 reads TGTGCCAGCAGCCCCACCGGGGGCCGAAGCGAAAAACTGTTTTTT. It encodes CASSPTGGRSEKLFF.

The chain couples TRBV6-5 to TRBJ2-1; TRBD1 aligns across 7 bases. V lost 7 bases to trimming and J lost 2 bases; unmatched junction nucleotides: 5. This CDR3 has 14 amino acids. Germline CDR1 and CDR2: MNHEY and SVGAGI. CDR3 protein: CASTKQGPYNEQFF. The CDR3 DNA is TGTGCCAGCACCAAACAGGGGCCCTACAATGAGCAGTTCTTC.

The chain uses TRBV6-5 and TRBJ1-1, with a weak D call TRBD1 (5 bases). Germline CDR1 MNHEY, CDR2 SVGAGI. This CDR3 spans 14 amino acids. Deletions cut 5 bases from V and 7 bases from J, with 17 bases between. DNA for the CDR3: TGTGCCAGCAGTCCGATCCGGAGGGGTCATGAAGCTTTCTTT. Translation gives CASSPIRRGHEAFF.

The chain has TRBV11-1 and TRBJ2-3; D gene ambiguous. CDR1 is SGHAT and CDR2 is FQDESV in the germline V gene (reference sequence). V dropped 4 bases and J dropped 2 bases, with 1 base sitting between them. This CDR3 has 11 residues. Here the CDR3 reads CASSSTDTQYF. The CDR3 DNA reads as TGTGCCAGCAGCTCCACAGATACGCAGTATTTT.

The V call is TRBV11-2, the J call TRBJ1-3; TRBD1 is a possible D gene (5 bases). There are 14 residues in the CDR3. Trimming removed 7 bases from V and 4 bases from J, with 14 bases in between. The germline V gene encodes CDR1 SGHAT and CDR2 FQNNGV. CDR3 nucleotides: TGTGCCAGCAACCCTAGGACAACCGGAAACACCATATATTTT. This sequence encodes CASNPRTTGNTIYF. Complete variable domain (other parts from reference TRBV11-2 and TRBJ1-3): EAGVAQSPRYKIIEKRQSVAFWCNPISGHATLYWYQQILGQGPKLLIQFQNNGVVDDSQLPKDRFSAERLKGVDSTLKIQPAKLEDSAVYLCASNPRTTGNTIYFGEGSWLTVV.

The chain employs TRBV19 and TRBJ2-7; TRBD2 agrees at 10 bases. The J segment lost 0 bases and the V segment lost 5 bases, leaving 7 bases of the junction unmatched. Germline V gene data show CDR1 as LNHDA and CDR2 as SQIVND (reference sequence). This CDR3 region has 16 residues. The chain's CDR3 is CASSAQSGGGSYEQYF. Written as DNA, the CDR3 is TGTGCCAGTAGTGCGCAGAGCGGGGGGGGCTCCTACGAGCAGTACTTC.

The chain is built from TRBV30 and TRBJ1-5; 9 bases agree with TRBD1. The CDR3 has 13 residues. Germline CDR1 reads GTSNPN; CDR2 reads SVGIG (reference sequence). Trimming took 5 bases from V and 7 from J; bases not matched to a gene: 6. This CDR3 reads CAWGGQGGQPQHF. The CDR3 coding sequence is TGTGCCTGGGGGGGACAGGGCGGACAGCCCCAGCATTTT.

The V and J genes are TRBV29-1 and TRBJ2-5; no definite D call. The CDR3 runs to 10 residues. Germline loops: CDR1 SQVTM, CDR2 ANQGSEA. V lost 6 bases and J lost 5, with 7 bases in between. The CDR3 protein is CSVLFETQYF. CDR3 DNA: TGCAGCGTGCTGTTTGAGACCCAGTACTTC.